The clone carrying this T cell receptor beta chain has a single count. Its antigen is unknown. Trimming pared 6 bases from V and 1 base from J, leaving 24 bases between. There are 18 residues in the CDR3. Germline values: CDR1 MDHEN, CDR2 SYDVKM. Roughly 200 ng DNA, tens of thousands of T cell genomes, went into each sorted-subset replicate PCR. Original handling: Filtering differed, since immunoSEQ gave only junction sequences and no quality scores. Sequencing was performed with immunoSEQ multiplex PCR; in TCRdb, only in-frame clones are kept and a portion is missing. V and J calls and clone size come straight from that table; D and trimming were deduced from the DNA. The repertoire holds about 600,000 clones, with about 95% as singletons. Terminally differentiated effector memory CD45RA+ cells were left out of the naive CD8 fraction, which was CD45RO-negative and positively selected for CCR7. This specimen comes from a study of shared clonotypes between healthy human individuals. Study findings and constraints: Between a handful of donors, naive CD4 clonotypes were shared at a level of around 5.1%. Deeper or shallower sequencing was expected to change how clonotypes are shared among donors.

The sample consisted of naive CD8+ T cells sorted from blood. The chain joins TRBV28 to TRBJ2-5; possibly TRBD2 for D (5 bases). The source of this sequence is a young woman in good health. CDR3 coding DNA: TGTGCCAGCAGCCCAAGCGGCTGGAGCCCCCGGGGCCAAGAGACCCAGTACTTC. Amino acid sequence: CASSPSGWSPRGQETQYF.